These 14 T cell receptor beta chains were all obtained from the same sample, sequenced in a study of technical replicates of blood from several donors listed by TCRdb under 2017. Library construction relied on the immunoSEQ multiplex PCR assay. Imported from immuneACCESS, the table was reduced by TCRdb to in-frame sequences with V and J called. These copies leave out some clones; in studies compared against another copy, an unresolved V gene accounts for under half, and the cause of the remainder is not known. The sample table contains fewer than 95,000 clones; only one count was recorded for around nine tenths of them. The top ten clonotypes cover 0.25% of the sample. The source material was T cells isolated from PBMCs. The receptors here all came from a human donor in good health.

V is TRBV28 and J is TRBJ2-7; a possible D gene is TRBD1 (5 bases). The CDR3 spans 13 residues. Trimming left V 6 bases short and J 2 bases short, with 11 bases between. The germline V gene has CDR1 MDHEN and CDR2 SYDVKM. CDR3 in amino acids: CASRDTATYEQYF. CDR3 DNA: TGTGCCAGCAGGGACACGGCCACCTACGAGCAGTACTTC.

This chain links TRBV5-6 with TRBJ2-1; 9 bases line up with TRBD1. The CDR3 loop spans 15 amino acids. V gave up 0 bases and J gave up 3 bases; unmatched junction bases: 1. Germline lookup yields CDR1 SGHDT and CDR2 YYEEEE. The CDR3 DNA reads TGTGCCAGCAGCTTGGCGGGACAGGGCTACAATGAGCAGTTCTTC. This encodes CASSLAGQGYNEQFF.

The chain carries TRBV4-1 and TRBJ2-7, with a possible D match to TRBD2 (6 bases). Germline loops: CDR1 MGHRA, CDR2 YSYEKL. V was cut by 2 bases and J by 1 base, with 15 bases left in between. The CDR3 runs 16 residues. In DNA form, the CDR3 reads TGCGCCAGCAGCCAATCCAGGGCTAGCGTATCCTACGAGCAGTACTTC. Translated, it gives CASSQSRASVSYEQYF.

The chain uses TRBV16 and TRBJ2-5; no reliable D call. The germline V and J ends were trimmed by 6 bases and 0 bases, with 14 bases remaining between them. Germline V gene sequence: CDR1 KGHSY, CDR2 FQNENV. The CDR3 sequence is 15 residues long. The DNA for the CDR3 is TGTGCCAGCAGTCCCTGCTATGGAGACCAAGAGACCCAGTACTTC. Translated, it gives CASSPCYGDQETQYF.

The gene calls are TRBV18 and TRBJ1-5; D gene unclear. The CDR3 is 14 amino acids. CDR1 is KGHSH, CDR2 LQKENI, per germline. V was shortened by 6 bases and J by 1 base, with 10 bases between the two germline ends. The CDR3 DNA is TGTGCCAGCTCGGTAGTCGGGAGCAATCAGCCCCAGCATTTT. This gives the protein CASSVVGSNQPQHF.

This rearrangement joins TRBV7-9 to TRBJ2-3, with a tentative D call TRBD2 (6 bases). This CDR3 comprises 15 residues. V was clipped by 5 bases and J by 2 bases, with 14 bases between them. Germline V gene lookup returns CDR1 SEHNR and CDR2 FQNEAQ (reference sequence). The CDR3 reads CASSPAGGNTDTQYF. CDR3 nucleotide sequence: TGTGCCAGCAGCCCGGCAGGAGGGAACACAGATACGCAGTATTTT.

The chain recombines TRBV11-2 with TRBJ2-4; a possible D gene is TRBD1 (6 bases). This CDR3 spans 15 amino acids. Germline CDR1 SGHAT, CDR2 FQNNGV. The V gene lost 0 bases and the J gene lost 7 bases, with 13 bases spanning the gap. The CDR3 DNA follows: TGTGCCAGCAGCTTAGATACAGGGTTGTATAACATTCAGTACTTC. Translating gives CASSLDTGLYNIQYF.

The rearrangement links TRBV13 to TRBJ2-5; a possible D gene is TRBD2 (5 bases). This CDR3 comprises 14 residues. V was shortened by 5 bases and J by 4 bases, with 14 bases between the two germline ends. Looked up from germline, CDR1 is PRHDT and CDR2 is FYEKMQ (reference sequence). The CDR3 spells CASSPRGYRETQYF. The CDR3 DNA reads TGTGCCAGCAGCCCCCGGGGTTACAGAGAGACCCAGTACTTC.

The chain joins TRBV13 to TRBJ2-5, with D possibly TRBD1 on 5 matching bases. CDR1 PRHDT and CDR2 FYEKMQ come from the germline V gene (reference sequence). The CDR3 runs 19 residues. Trimming removed 4 bases at V and 5 bases at J, with 29 bases between. The DNA of the CDR3 is TGTGCCAGCAGCTCGATACAATCTCCGGACACTCAATGGATCGAGACCCAGTACTTC. This encodes CASSSIQSPDTQWIETQYF.

The chain couples TRBV19 to TRBJ1-2, with a weak D call TRBD1 (5 bases). V dropped 3 bases and J dropped 0 bases, with 14 bases sitting between them. CDR3 length: 16 amino acids. The germline V gene has CDR1 LNHDA and CDR2 SQIVND (reference sequence). CDR3 amino acids: CASSIGRQPTNYGYTF. CDR3 DNA sequence: TGTGCCAGTAGTATCGGCCGACAGCCGACTAACTATGGCTACACCTTC.

V gene TRBV4-1 combines with J gene TRBJ2-7, with unresolved D. From germline, CDR1 is MGHRA and CDR2 YSYEKL. The CDR3 sequence is 13 residues long. Trimming removed 3 bases from V and 5 bases from J, with 11 bases in between. DNA of the CDR3: TGCGCCAGCAGCCACCGCTATACCAACGAGCAGTACTTC. Translated: CASSHRYTNEQYF.

About this clone itself: The sample holds other DNA sequences that translate to the same CDR3. In DNA, the CDR3 is TGTGCCAGCAGCTTAGCGGGAGCCTACGAGCAGTACTTC. It yields the protein CASSLAGAYEQYF. The chain has TRBV7-9 and TRBJ2-7; tentative D call: TRBD2 (5 bases). The V end lost 0 bases, the J end lost 2 bases, and 5 bases lay between the germline ends. The CDR3 extends over 13 amino acids. Per germline, CDR1 SEHNR and CDR2 FQNEAQ (reference sequence). Combining the CDR3 with reference TRBV7-9 and TRBJ2-7 gives the whole variable domain DTGVSQNPRHKITKRGQNVTFRCDPISEHNRLYWYRQTLGQGPEFLTYFQNEAQLEKSRLLSDRFSAERPKGSFSTLEIQRTEQGDSAMYLCASSLAGAYEQYFGPGTRLTVT.

V is TRBV7-6 and J is TRBJ2-1, with TRBD2 matching 14 bases. Trimming removed 5 bases from V and 8 bases from J; junction bases left unmatched: 5. The CDR3 consists of 15 residues. Looked up from germline, CDR1 is SGHVS and CDR2 is FNYEAQ. The CDR3 is CASSPTSGGADEQFF. The CDR3 DNA is TGTGCCAGCAGCCCGACTAGCGGGGGGGCCGATGAGCAGTTCTTC.

This clone showed up just a few times. The rearrangement links TRBV27 to TRBJ2-3; 12 bases line up with TRBD2. The CDR3 sequence is 15 residues long. The V gene's germline CDR1 is MNHEY and CDR2 SMNVEV (reference sequence). Losses at the gene ends were 5 bases for V and 8 bases for J; bases not matched to a gene: 8. CDR3 loop: CASSEGLAGYGTQYF. The CDR3 nucleotides read TGTGCCAGCAGTGAGGGACTAGCGGGTTACGGTACGCAGTATTTT.